This T cell receptor beta chain was found in a study of shared clonotypes between healthy human individuals. Only CD45RO-negative cells positively selected for CCR7 counted as naive CD8 cells, so terminally differentiated effector memory CD45RA+ cells were excluded. General study points: Non-shared clonotypes showed lower generation probabilities than clonotypes common to all four donors.

About this clone itself: What it recognizes is unknown.

This CDR3 has 18 residues. The J segment lost 3 bases and the V segment lost 0 bases, leaving 9 bases of the junction unmatched. The germline gives CDR1 SGHAT, CDR2 FQNNGV. For each subset, genomic DNA was distributed in equal portions over several immunoSEQ plates. Replicate sorted-subset PCRs were loaded with 150 to 200 ng DNA, tens of thousands of T cell genomes. The data were produced by immunoSEQ multiplex PCR, yet TCRdb's version contains in-frame clones alone and is incomplete. This table holds about 2 million clones, around 96% found once. The sequenced material came from naive CD8+ T cells sorted from blood. This chain uses TRBV11-2 with TRBJ2-3; 10 nucleotides match TRBD2. The sequence was obtained from a man aged 18-30 years in good health. DNA of the CDR3: TGTGCCAGCAGCTTAGATCAGGGTAGCGGGGGGTGGACAGATACGCAGTATTTT. This codes for CASSLDQGSGGWTDTQYF.